This T cell receptor (beta chain) appears in the sequencing data of a study of beta chain features in type 1 diabetes. Study results and limitations: Type 1 diabetes patients showed fewer insertions and more deletions at VDJ junctions. All four CD4+ subsets of Type 1 diabetes patients contained TCRB CDR3s that were moderately but significantly shorter.

Expressed TCRB transcripts were sequenced because the isolated RNA had all been reverse transcribed beforehand. Assay: immunoSEQ multiplex PCR; the TCRdb copy retains only in-frame clones and omits some. The sample gives 300,000 to 350,000 clones, approximately 13% of which show up once; approximately 0.016% is in the top ten. This clone was observed a handful of times. The antigen remains unidentified. The ends lost 4 bases at V and 4 bases at J; junction bases unmatched: 0. Germline lookup yields CDR1 ENHRY and CDR2 SYGVKD. CDR3 length: 14 residues. The sequenced sample consisted of naive CD4+ T cells from blood. The receptor's source is a woman younger than 35 with type 1 diabetes. The rearrangement uses TRBV10-3 and TRBJ2-2, with 10 positions matching TRBD2. The CDR3 bases are TGTGCCATCAGTGGGACTAGCGGCACCGGGGAGCTGTTTTTT. It encodes CAISGTSGTGELFF.